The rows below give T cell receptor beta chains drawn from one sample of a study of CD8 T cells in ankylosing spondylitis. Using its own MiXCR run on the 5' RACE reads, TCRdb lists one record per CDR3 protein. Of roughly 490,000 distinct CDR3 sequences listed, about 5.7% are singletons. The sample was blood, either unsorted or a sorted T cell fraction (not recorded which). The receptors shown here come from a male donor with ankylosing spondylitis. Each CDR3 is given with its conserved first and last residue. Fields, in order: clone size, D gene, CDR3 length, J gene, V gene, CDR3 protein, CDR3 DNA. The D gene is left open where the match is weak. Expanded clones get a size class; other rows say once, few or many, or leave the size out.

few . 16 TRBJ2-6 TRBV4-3 CASSQAAYSGANVLTF TGCGCCAGCAGCCAAGCTGCGTACTCTGGGGCCAACGTCCTGACTTTC
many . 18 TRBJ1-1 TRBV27 CASSLIYSWDGMNTEAFF TGTGCCAGCAGTTTAATTTATTCCTGGGACGGGATGAACACTGAAGCTTTCTTT
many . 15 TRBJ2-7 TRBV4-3 CASSQDGLALDEQYF TGCGCCAGCAGCCAAGACGGCCTAGCTCTGGACGAGCAGTACTTC
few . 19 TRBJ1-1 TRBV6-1 CASSEEAPGYTLMNTEAFF TGTGCCAGCAGTGAAGAGGCGCCAGGCTATACTCTCATGAACACTGAAGCTTTCTTT
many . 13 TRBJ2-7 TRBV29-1 CSVDRDGTYEQYF TGCAGCGTTGATAGGGACGGTACCTACGAGCAGTACTTC
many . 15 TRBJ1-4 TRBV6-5 CASSFRPVGGEKLFF TGTGCCAGCAGTTTTAGACCGGTGGGCGGAGAAAAACTGTTTTTT
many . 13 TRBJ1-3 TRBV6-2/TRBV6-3 CASSYASGNTIYF TGTGCCAGCAGTTACGCGTCTGGAAACACCATATATTTT
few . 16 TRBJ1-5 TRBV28 CASSLRLVRGLKPQHF TGTGCCAGCAGTTTAAGGCTTGTACGGGGGTTAAAGCCCCAGCATTTT
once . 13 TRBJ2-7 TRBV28 CASSFLGPYEQYF TGTGCCAGCAGTTTTCTGGGACCCTACGAGCAGTACTTC
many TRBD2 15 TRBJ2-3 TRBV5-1 CASSLVAGATDTQYF TGCGCCAGCAGCTTGGTAGCGGGAGCGACGGATACGCAGTATTTT
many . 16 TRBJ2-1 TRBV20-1 CSARSRDKSLYNEQFF TGCAGTGCTAGATCCAGAGACAAGAGCCTCTACAATGAGCAGTTCTTC
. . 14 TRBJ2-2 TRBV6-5 CASWAISDTGELFF TGTGCCAGCTGGGCTATATCGGACACCGGGGAGCTGTTTTTT
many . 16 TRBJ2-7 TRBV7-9 CASSPRGARSPYEQYF TGTGCCAGCAGCCCCCGGGGGGCTAGGTCCCCCTACGAGCAGTACTTC
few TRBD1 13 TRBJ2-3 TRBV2 CASNTQGSDTQYF TGTGCCAGCAACACACAGGGGTCAGATACGCAGTATTTT
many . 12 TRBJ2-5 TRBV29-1 CSVVFGGETQYF TGCAGCGTTGTTTTCGGGGGAGAGACCCAGTACTTC
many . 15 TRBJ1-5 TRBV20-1 CSARLKGRGSQPQHF TGCAGTGCTAGATTAAAGGGAAGGGGCAGTCAGCCCCAGCATTTT
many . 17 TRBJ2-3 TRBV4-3 CASSQDQVAVSTDTQYF TGCGCCAGCAGCCAAGATCAAGTAGCGGTTAGCACAGATACGCAGTATTTT
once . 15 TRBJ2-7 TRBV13 CASMGLGSASYEQYF TGTGCCAGCATGGGATTGGGCAGTGCCAGCTACGAGCAGTACTTC
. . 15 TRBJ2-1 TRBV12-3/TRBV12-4 CASSTGYGSYNEQFF TGTGCCAGCAGTACAGGGTACGGCTCCTACAATGAGCAGTTCTTC
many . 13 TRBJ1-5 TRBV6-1 CASSAQEHQPQHF TGTGCCAGCAGTGCACAGGAACATCAGCCCCAGCATTTT
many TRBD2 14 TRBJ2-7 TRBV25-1 CASSGRGDSYEQYF TGTGCCAGCAGTGGGCGGGGGGACTCCTACGAGCAGTACTTC
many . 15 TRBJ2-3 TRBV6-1 CASSLSGYSTDTQYF TGTGCCAGCAGCCTTAGCGGATATAGCACAGATACGCAGTATTTT
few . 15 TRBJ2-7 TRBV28 CASSPAGTSAYEQYF TGTGCCAGCAGCCCGGCCGGGACATCTGCCTACGAGCAGTACTTC
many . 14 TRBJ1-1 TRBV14 CASSQDIGNTEAFF TGTGCCAGCAGCCAAGATATTGGGAACACTGAAGCTTTCTTT
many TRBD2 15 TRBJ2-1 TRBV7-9 CASSYSGSSYNEQFF TGTGCCAGCAGCTATAGCGGGAGTAGTTACAATGAGCAGTTCTTC
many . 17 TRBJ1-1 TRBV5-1 CASSPTRIGRGNTEAFF TGCGCCAGCAGCCCCACCCGGATTGGACGGGGGAACACTGAAGCTTTCTTT
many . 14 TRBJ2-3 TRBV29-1 CSVLEIASTDTQYF TGCAGCGTTCTTGAGATAGCTAGCACAGATACGCAGTATTTT
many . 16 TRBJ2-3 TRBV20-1 CSARDRNSRTTDTQYF TGCAGTGCTAGAGATCGTAACTCTCGAACCACAGATACGCAGTATTTT
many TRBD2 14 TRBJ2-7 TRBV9 CASSPGGSLLEQYF TGTGCCAGCAGCCCAGGCGGGAGCCTTTTGGAGCAGTACTTC
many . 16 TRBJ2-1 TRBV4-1 CASSQDIEDSYDEQFF TGCGCCAGCAGCCAAGATATAGAGGACTCGTATGATGAGCAGTTCTTC
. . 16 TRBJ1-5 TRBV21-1 CASSKARTDSNQPQHF TGTGCCAGCAGCAAAGCCCGCACCGATAGCAATCAGCCCCAGCATTTT
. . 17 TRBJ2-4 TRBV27 CASSFKGPQGRKNIQYF TGTGCCAGCAGTTTTAAGGGGCCCCAGGGGCGCAAAAACATTCAGTACTTC
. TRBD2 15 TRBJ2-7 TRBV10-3 CAISEMGLAAGEQYF TGTGCCATCAGTGAGATGGGACTAGCGGCGGGCGAGCAGTACTTC
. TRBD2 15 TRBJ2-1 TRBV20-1 CCAAGGGAGVYEQFF TGCTGTGCCGCGGGGGGCGGGGCGGGGGTCTATGAGCAGTTCTTC
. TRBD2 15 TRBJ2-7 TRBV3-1 CASSRTSGRHYEQYF TGTGCCAGCAGCCGGACTAGCGGGAGACACTACGAGCAGTACTTC
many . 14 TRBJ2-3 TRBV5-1 CASSLEDGTDTQYF TGCGCCAGCAGCTTGGAGGACGGCACAGATACGCAGTATTTT
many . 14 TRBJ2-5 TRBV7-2 CASSFTGFQETQYF TGTGCCAGCAGCTTCACAGGGTTCCAAGAGACCCAGTACTTC
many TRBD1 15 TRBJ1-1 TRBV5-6 CASSKTGYLNTEAFF TGTGCCAGCAGCAAGACAGGGTACCTGAACACTGAAGCTTTCTTT
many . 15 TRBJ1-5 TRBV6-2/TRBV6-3 CASSFSRLSNQPQHF TGTGCCAGCAGTTTTTCGAGACTTAGCAATCAGCCCCAGCATTTT
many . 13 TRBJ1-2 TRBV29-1 CSVDRDLNYGYTF TGCAGCGTTGACAGGGACCTTAACTATGGCTACACCTTC
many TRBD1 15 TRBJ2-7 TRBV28 CASSPLRDRGYEQYF TGTGCCAGCAGCCCCCTCCGGGACAGGGGCTACGAGCAGTACTTC
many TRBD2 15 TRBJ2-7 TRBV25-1 CASSGGGLAGVEQYF TGTGCCAGCAGTGGTGGAGGGCTAGCGGGAGTTGAGCAGTACTTC
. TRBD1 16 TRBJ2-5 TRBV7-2 CASSLRDGRGPETQYF TGTGCCAGCAGCTTAAGAGACGGCAGGGGGCCGGAGACCCAGTACTTC
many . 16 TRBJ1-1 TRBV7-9 CASSQGGVVMNTEAFF TGTGCCAGCAGCCAAGGAGGGGTCGTTATGAACACTGAAGCTTTCTTT